This TCR beta chain was observed in a study of T cells expressing NK-cell markers. At the level of the study: Beta-chain profiling covered CD3+CD56+NKG2C+, CD3+CD56+NKG2C- and CD3+CD56-NKG2C+ sorted subsets.

Making the TCR beta cDNA relied on 5'RACE template switching with UMIs. TCRdb reworked the 5' RACE reads into one entry per CDR3 protein, no DNA. Its table records about 150,000 distinct CDR3 sequences. Germline V gene data show CDR1 as MNHEY and CDR2 as SMNVEV (reference sequence). The CDR3 consists of 14 residues. Broader study findings: Unclear, still, was the HCMV specificity of the expanded NKG2C+ T cell clones. Researchers report these clonotypes also headed the CD3+CD56-NKG2C+ fraction in a few donors.

Note on this clonotype: As yet, its antigen is unknown.

The material sequenced was blood T cells: a sorted CD56 or NKG2C T cell subset, CD4+ or CD8+ T cells, or bulk PBMC T cells (not recorded which). The J gene is TRBJ2-1, the V gene TRBV27; TCRdb lists TRBD1, though no DNA is available to test this call. This TCR derives from a man aged 18 to 30 in good health. CDR3 in amino acids: CASSLTGGVPEQFF.